This T cell receptor beta chain is drawn from a study of regulatory T cells in long-lasting Graves disease. In the study overall: Patients met the persistent Graves' disease definition after over 5 years of antithyroid drugs with positive TSH receptor antibodies.

Trimming took 6 bases from V and 1 from J; bases not matched to a gene: 5. Germline CDR1 reads SGHTA; CDR2 reads FQGNSA. CDR3 size: 14 residues. Investigators prepared the TCR beta libraries by applying iRepertoire HTBI primers and Arm-PCR of CDR3 regions. One entry per CDR3 protein, called by TCRdb with MiXCR from the multiplex PCR reads. Here the sample spans around 400,000 distinct CDR3 sequences, 20% to 30% being singletons. Concerning this clonotype: Its specificity is unknown.

Regarding the study as a whole: More public clonotypes were shared by persistent patients (around 2,800) than by new patients (about 1,000). Study was limited to peripheral blood, excluding thyroid tissue.

Time point described: persistent/refractory GD, antithyroid drugs over 5 years with positive TRAb. PBMC RNA was the source of the TCR library. The clonotype comes from a female donor with Graves disease. Sequenced material: peripheral blood mononuclear cells (PBMCs), taken when the disease was refractory, from a patient treated with antithyroid drugs. This rearrangement joins TRBV7-2 to TRBJ2-7; 8 positions agree with TRBD1. The DNA of the CDR3 is TGTGCCAGCAGACAAGACAGGGGTTCCTACGAGCAGTACTTC. Translation gives CASRQDRGSYEQYF.